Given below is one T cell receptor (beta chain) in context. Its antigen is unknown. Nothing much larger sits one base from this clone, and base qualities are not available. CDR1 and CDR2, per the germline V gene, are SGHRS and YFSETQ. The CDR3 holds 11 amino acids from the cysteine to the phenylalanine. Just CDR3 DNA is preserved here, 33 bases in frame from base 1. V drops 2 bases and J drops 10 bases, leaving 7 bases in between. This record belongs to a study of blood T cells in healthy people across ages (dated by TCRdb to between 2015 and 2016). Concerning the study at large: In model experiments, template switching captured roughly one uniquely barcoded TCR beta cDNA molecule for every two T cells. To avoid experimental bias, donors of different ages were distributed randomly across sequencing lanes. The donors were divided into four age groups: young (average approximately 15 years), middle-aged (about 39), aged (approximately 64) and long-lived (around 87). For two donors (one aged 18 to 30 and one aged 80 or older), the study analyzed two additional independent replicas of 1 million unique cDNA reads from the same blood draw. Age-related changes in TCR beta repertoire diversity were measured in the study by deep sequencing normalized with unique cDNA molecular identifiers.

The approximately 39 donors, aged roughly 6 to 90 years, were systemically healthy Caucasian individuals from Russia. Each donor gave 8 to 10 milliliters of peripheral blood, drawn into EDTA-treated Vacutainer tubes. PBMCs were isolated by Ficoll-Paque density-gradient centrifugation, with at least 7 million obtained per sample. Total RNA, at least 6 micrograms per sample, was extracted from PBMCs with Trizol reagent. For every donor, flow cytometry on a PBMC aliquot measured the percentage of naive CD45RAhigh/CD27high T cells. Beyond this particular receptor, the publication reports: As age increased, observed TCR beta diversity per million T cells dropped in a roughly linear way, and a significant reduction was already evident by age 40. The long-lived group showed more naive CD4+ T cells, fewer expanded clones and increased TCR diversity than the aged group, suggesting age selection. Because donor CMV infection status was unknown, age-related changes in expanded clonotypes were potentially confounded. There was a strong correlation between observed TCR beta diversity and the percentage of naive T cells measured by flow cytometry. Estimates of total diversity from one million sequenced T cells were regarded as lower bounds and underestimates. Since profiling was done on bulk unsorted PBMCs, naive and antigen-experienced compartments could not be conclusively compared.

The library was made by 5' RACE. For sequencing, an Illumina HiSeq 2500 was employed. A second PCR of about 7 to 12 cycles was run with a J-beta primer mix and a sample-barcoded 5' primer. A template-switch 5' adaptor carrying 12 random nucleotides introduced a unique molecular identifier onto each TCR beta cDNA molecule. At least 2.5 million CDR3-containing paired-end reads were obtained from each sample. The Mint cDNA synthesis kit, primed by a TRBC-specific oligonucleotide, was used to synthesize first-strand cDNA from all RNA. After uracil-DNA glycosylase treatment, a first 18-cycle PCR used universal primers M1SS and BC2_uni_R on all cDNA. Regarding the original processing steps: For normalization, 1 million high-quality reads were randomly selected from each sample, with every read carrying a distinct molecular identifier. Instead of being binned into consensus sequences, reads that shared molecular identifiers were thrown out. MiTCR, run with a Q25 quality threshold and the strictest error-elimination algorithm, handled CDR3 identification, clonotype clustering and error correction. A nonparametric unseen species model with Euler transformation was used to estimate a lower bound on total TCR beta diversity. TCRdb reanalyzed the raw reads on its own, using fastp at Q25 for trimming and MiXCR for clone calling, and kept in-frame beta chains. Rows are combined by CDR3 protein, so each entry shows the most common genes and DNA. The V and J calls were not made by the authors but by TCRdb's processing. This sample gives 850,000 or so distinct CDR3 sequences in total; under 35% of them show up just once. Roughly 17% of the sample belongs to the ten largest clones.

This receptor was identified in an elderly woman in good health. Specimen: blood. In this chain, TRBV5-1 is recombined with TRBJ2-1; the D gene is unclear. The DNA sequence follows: TGCGCCAGCAGCTTCCGAGCGGAGCAGTTCTTC. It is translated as CASSFRAEQFF.